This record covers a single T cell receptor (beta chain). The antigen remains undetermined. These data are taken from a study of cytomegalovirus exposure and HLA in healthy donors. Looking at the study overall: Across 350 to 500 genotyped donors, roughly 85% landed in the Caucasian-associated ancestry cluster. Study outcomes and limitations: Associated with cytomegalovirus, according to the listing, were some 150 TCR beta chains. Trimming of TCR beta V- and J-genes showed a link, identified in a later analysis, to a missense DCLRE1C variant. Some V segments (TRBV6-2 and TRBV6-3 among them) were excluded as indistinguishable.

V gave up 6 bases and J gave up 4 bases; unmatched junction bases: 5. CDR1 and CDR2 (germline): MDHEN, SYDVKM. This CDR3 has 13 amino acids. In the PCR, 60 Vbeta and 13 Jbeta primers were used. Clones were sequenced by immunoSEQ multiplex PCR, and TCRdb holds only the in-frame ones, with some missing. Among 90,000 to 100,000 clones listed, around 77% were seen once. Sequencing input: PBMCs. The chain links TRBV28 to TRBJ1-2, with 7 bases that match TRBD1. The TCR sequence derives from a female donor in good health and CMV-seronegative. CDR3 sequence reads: CASRTGVSYGYTF. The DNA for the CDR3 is TGTGCCAGCAGAACAGGGGTATCCTATGGCTACACCTTC.